This note documents a single T cell receptor beta chain sequence. The entry originates in a study of glioma-infiltrating T cells after dendritic cell vaccination. Turning to the study itself: Dendritic cell vaccination trial patients had either newly diagnosed or recurrent glioblastoma.

Profiling relied on immunoSEQ multiplex PCR, and the TCRdb table lists in-frame clones only, not all of them. The table includes approximately 110,000 clones, 85% to 90% detected once. Time point of the sample: after dendritic cell vaccination, including at tumor progression/relapse. V lost 2 bases, J lost 2 bases, and 15 bases lay in between. The germline V gene encodes CDR1 LNHDA and CDR2 SQIVND (reference sequence). CDR3 size: 16 residues. This TCR came from a human donor with glioblastoma. The V call is TRBV19, the J call TRBJ1-2; D ambiguous. Sample: blood, taken after dendritic cell vaccination. As DNA, the CDR3 is TGTGCCAGTAGTATATTTGATCCCGCAGTCAACTATGGCTACACCTTC. Encoded protein: CASSIFDPAVNYGYTF.